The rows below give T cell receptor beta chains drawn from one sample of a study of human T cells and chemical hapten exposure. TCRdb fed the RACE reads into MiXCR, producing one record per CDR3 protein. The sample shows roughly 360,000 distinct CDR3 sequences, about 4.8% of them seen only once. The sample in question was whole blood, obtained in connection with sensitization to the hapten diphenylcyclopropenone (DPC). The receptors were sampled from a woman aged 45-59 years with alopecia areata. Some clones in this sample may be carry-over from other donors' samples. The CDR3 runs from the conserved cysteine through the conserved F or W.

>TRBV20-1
CSVRTVAGGPNTDTQYF
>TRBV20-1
CSARGRLAEYEQYF
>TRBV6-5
CASSYSIPGSSGIYEQYF
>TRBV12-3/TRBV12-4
CASRLMTGAGNTIYF
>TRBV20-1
CSARDREYEQYF
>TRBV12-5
CASGLGDISNQPQHF
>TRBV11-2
CASSSRDLRSYNSPLHF
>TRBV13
CASSLGPASGNTIYF
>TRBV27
CASTKAGMNTEAFF
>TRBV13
CASSLGKGSTEAFF
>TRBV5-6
CASSYRDISGEQYF
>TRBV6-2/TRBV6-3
CASSYSGSEAFF
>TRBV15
CATSTGIGQFF
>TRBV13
CASSTGQFGYTF
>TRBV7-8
CASSITGVADTQYF
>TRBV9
CASRGQGGDEQFF
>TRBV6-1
CASSVGQGLSYEQYF
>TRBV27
CASSGLSSSYNEQFF
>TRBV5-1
CASSLRGEDTQYF
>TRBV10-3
CAISEGSYGYTF
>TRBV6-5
CASSRGSEAFF
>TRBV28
CASSLGGSLLEAFF
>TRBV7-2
CASSLVGVAEQYF
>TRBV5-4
CASRQDSRVDTQYF
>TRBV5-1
CASSLSGRAPETQYF
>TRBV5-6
CASSLGQANYGYTF
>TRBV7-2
CASSPGIQPQHF
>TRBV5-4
CATTDGTNVDEQFF